A single sample gave rise to the 8 T cell receptor beta chains below, sequenced in a study of beta chain features in type 1 diabetes (dated by TCRdb to between 2017 and 2018). Findings and caveats that apply to the study as a whole: Type 1 diabetes patients showed a moderate but significant shortening of TCRB CDR3 length in all four CD4+ subsets.

The receptor library was made with the immunoSEQ multiplex PCR assay. The entire isolated RNA was reverse transcribed using the High Capacity cDNA Reverse Transcription Kit, and thus expressed TCRB transcripts were sequenced. Imported from immuneACCESS, the table was reduced by TCRdb to in-frame sequences with V and J called. These copies leave out some clones; in studies compared against another copy, an unresolved V gene accounts for under half, and the cause of the remainder is not known. This sample gives fewer than 350,000 clones in total; over 12% of them show up just once. Less than 0.02% of the sample is held by the ten biggest clonotypes. Their antigen targets remain unknown. Material for sequencing was naive CD4+ T cells from blood. The sample's cell subset or site label, decoded: true naive CD4+ T cells. These receptors all come from a young man with type 1 diabetes.

Only a few counts were recorded for this clone. The chain is built from TRBV7-9 and TRBJ2-5, with 7 bases identical to TRBD2. This CDR3 spans 15 amino acids. Germline trimming cut 5 bases from V and 1 base from J; bases unmatched to any gene: 7. Germline loops: CDR1 SEHNR, CDR2 FQNEAQ (reference sequence). CDR3 bases: TGTGCCAGCAGCCAAACTTCTAGCGGCCAAGAGACCCAGTACTTC. Amino acid sequence: CASSQTSSGQETQYF.

CDR3 sequence reads: CASSAGTGNQPQHF. CDR3 in DNA: TGTGCCAGCAGTGCCGGGACAGGAAATCAGCCCCAGCATTTT. The J gene is TRBJ1-5, the V gene TRBV7-2; 8 bases map to TRBD1. Trimming at V came to 6 bases and at J to 4 bases, leaving 5 bases not matched to a gene. CDR1 and CDR2 from the germline V gene are SGHTA and FQGNSA. The length of the CDR3 is 14 residues.

This chain uses TRBV6-4 with TRBJ1-2, with 9 bases matching TRBD1. CDR3 size: 14 residues. The junction had 4 bases not matched to a gene; V was cut back by 2 bases and J by 6 bases. Germline V gives CDR1 MRHNA, CDR2 SNTAGT. This CDR3 is CASSDRGQGDGYTF. The CDR3 bases are TGTGCCAGCAGTGACCGGGGACAGGGAGATGGCTACACCTTC.

V and J are TRBV6-5 and TRBJ2-2; 9 bases are shared with TRBD2. The CDR3 is made up of 15 amino acids. Germline CDR1 is MNHEY and CDR2 is SVGAGI. Trimming at V came to 6 bases and at J to 4 bases, leaving 6 bases not matched to a gene. The CDR3 loop reads CASRASGGPTGELFF. Here the CDR3 DNA reads TGTGCCAGCAGGGCAAGCGGGGGGCCCACCGGGGAGCTGTTTTTT.

Only a few counts were recorded for this clone. This chain joins TRBV7-2 and TRBJ2-7, with 13 bases fitting TRBD2. This CDR3 is built from 15 residues. Germline loops: CDR1 SGHTA, CDR2 FQGNSA. The trim removed 1 base at V and 4 bases at J, leaving 1 base unmatched. CDR3 in amino acids: CASSLGTSGSYEQYF. In nucleotides, the CDR3 is TGTGCCAGCAGCTTAGGGACTAGCGGGAGTTACGAGCAGTACTTC.

V usage is TRBV7-2 and J usage is TRBJ2-1, with TRBD1 matching over 12 bases. The CDR3 is made up of 15 amino acids. V trimming: 4 bases; J trimming: 8 bases; junction bases outside the gene matches: 6. CDR1 is SGHTA, CDR2 FQGNSA, per germline. The chain's CDR3 is CASSSGTGGLDEQFF. The CDR3 DNA follows: TGTGCCAGCAGCTCCGGGACAGGGGGCCTGGATGAGCAGTTCTTC.

This rearrangement joins TRBV7-2 to TRBJ2-7; 10 bases agree with TRBD2. From germline, CDR1 is SGHTA and CDR2 FQGNSA. V lost 5 bases and J lost 3; bases outside the gene matches: 13. The CDR3 length is 17 residues. The CDR3 DNA sequence: TGTGCCAGCAGCCGGAAACACACTAGCGGGACCGTCTACGAGCAGTACTTC. Residues: CASSRKHTSGTVYEQYF.

V usage is TRBV4-2 and J usage is TRBJ1-2; 9 nucleotides agree with TRBD1. CDR1 is LGHNA, CDR2 YNFKEQ, per germline. The trim removed 1 base at V and 4 bases at J, leaving 4 bases unmatched. This CDR3 region has 15 residues. CDR3 DNA: TGTGCCAGCAGCCAAGGGACAGGGGCGGGCTATGGCTACACCTTC. Encoded protein: CASSQGTGAGYGYTF.